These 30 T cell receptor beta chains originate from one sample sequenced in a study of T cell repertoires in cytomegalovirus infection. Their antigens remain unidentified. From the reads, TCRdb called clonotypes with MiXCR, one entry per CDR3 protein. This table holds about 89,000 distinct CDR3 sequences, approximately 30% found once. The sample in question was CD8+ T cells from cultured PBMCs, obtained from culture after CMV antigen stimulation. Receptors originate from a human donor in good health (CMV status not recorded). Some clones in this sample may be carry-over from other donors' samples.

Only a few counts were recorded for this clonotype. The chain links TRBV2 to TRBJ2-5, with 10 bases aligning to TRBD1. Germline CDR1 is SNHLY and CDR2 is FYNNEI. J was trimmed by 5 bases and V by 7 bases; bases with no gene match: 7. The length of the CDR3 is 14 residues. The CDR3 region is CASTSGQGYETQYF. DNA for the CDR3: TGTGCCAGCACTTCGGGACAGGGGTATGAGACCCAGTACTTC.

The CDR3 bases are TGTGCCAGCAGCGTGGGGCGGATGAACACTGAAGCTTTCTTT. Protein product: CASSVGRMNTEAFF. J is TRBJ1-1 and V is TRBV28, with a possible D match to TRBD1 (5 bases). Germline assignment: CDR1 MDHEN and CDR2 SYDVKM. Trimming stripped 6 bases from V and 0 bases from J, with 11 bases between. This CDR3 is 14 amino acids long.

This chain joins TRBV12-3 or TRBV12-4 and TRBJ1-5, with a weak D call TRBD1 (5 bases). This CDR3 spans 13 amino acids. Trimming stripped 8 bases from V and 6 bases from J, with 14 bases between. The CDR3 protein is CASLAGGAQPQHF. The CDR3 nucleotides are TGTGCCAGCCTCGCTGGCGGGGCTCAGCCCCAGCATTTT.

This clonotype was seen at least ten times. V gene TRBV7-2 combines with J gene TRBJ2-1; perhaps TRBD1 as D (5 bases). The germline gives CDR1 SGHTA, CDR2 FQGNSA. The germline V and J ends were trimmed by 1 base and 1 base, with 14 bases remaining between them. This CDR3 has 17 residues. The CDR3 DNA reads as TGTGCCAGCAGCTTAGATCCAGGGAACCCTTCCTACAATGAGCAGTTCTTC. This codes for CASSLDPGNPSYNEQFF.

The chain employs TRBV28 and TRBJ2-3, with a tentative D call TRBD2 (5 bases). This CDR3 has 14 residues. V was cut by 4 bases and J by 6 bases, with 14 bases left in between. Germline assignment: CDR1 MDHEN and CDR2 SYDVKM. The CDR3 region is CASSSTIRGDTQYF. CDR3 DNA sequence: TGTGCCAGCAGTTCTACGATCCGAGGGGATACGCAGTATTTT.

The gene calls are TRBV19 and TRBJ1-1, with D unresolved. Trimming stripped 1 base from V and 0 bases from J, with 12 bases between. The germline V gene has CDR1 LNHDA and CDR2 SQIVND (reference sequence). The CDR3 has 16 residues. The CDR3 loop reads CASSIGFGVMNTEAFF. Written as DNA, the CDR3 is TGTGCCAGTAGTATAGGGTTCGGAGTAATGAACACTGAAGCTTTCTTT.

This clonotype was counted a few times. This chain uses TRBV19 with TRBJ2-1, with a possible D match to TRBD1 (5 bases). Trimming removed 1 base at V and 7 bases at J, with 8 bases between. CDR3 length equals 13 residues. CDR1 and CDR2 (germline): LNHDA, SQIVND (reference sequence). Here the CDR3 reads CASSIGTPNEQFF. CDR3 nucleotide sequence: TGTGCCAGTAGTATAGGGACACCTAATGAGCAGTTCTTC.

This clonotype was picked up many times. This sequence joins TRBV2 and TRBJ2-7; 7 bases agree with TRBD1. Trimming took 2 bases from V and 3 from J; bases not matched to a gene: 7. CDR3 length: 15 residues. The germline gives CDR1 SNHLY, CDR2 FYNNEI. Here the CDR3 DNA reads TGTGCCAGCAGTGAATGGCAGGGGGTTAGCTACGAGCAGTACTTC. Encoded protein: CASSEWQGVSYEQYF. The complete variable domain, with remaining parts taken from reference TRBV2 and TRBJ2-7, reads EPEVTQTPSHQVTQMGQEVILRCVPISNHLYFYWYRQILGQKVEFLVSFYNNEISEKSEIFDDQFSVERPDGSNFTLKIRSTKLEDSAMYFCASSEWQGVSYEQYFGPGTRLTVT.

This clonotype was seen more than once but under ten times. The CDR3 DNA follows: TGTGCCAGCAGCTTACCCTCAGGGGGCACGGACACCGGGGAGCTGTTTTTT. Translating it yields CASSLPSGGTDTGELFF. V gene TRBV5-4 combines with J gene TRBJ2-2; 8 nucleotides agree with TRBD1. The CDR3 runs to 17 residues. The germline V gene encodes CDR1 SGHNT and CDR2 YYREEE (reference sequence). V shed 2 bases, J shed 3 bases, and the junction held 9 bases outside the gene matches. The full variable domain, its missing parts supplied by reference TRBV5-4 and TRBJ2-2, is ETGVTQSPTHLIKTRGQQVTLRCSSQSGHNTVSWYQQALGQGPQFIFQYYREEENGRGNFPPRFSGLQFPNYSSELNVNALELDDSALYLCASSLPSGGTDTGELFFGEGSRLTVL.

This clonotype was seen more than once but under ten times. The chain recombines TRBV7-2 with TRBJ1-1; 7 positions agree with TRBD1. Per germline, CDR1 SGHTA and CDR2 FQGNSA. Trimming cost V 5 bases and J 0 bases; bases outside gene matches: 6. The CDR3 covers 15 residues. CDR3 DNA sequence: TGTGCCAGCAGCGCCTACAGGGGCGTGAACACTGAAGCTTTCTTT. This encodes CASSAYRGVNTEAFF.

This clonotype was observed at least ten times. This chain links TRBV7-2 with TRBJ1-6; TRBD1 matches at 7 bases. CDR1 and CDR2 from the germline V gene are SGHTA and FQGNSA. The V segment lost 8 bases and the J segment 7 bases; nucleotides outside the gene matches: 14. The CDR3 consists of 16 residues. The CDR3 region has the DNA TGTGCCAGCGAAGGTGGGGACAGAATTTACAATTCACCCCTCCACTTT. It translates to CASEGGDRIYNSPLHF.

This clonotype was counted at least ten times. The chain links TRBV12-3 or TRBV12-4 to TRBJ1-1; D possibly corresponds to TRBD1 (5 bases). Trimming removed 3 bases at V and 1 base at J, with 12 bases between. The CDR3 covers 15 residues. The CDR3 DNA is TGTGCCAGCAGTTTCCCAGCCGGGACGAACACTGAAGCTTTCTTT. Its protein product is CASSFPAGTNTEAFF.

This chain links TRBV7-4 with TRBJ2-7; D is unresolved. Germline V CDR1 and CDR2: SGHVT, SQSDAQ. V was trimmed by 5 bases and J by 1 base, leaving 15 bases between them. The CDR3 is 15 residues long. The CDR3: CASSATNSGSYEQYF. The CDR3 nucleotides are TGTGCCAGCAGCGCTACTAACTCCGGTTCCTACGAGCAGTACTTC.

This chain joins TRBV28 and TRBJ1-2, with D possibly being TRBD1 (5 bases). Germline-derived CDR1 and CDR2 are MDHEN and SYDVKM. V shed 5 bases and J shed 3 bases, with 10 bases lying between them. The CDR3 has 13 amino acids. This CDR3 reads CASSPPGDYGYTF. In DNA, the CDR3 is TGTGCCAGCAGTCCGCCGGGGGACTATGGCTACACCTTC.

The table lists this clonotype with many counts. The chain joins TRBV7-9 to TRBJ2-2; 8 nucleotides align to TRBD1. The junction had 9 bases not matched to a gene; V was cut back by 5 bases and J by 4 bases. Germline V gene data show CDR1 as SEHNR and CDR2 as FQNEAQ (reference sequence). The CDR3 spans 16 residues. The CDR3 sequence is CASSALQGGSTGELFF. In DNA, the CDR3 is TGTGCCAGCAGCGCGTTACAGGGGGGCAGCACCGGGGAGCTGTTTTTT.

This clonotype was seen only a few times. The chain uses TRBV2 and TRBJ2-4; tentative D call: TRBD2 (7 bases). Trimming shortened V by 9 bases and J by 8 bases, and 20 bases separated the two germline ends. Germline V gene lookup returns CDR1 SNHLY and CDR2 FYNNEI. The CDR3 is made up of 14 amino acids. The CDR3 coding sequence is TGTGCCAGTGGAAGTACGGGGGGCGCTGACATTCAGTACTTC. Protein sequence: CASGSTGGADIQYF.

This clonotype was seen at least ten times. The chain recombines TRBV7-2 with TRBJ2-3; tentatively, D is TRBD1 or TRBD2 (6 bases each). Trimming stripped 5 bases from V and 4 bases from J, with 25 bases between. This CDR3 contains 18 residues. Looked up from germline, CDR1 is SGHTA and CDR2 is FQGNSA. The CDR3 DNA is TGTGCCAGCAGCGGAACTAGGGGGGCTTGGGGGAGCTCAGATACGCAGTATTTT. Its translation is CASSGTRGAWGSSDTQYF.

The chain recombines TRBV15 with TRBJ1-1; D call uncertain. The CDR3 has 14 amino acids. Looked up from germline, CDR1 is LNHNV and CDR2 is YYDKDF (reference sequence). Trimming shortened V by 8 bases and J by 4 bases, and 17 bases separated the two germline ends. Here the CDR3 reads CATRTWAGSTEAFF. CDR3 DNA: TGTGCCACCCGAACCTGGGCCGGGAGCACTGAAGCTTTCTTT.

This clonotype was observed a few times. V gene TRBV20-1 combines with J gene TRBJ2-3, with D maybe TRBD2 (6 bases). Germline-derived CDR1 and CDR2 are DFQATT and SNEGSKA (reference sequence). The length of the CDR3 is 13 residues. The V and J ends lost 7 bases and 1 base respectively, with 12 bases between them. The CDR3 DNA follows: TGCAGTGGGGGCGCTAGCGGCACAGATACGCAGTATTTT. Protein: CSGGASGTDTQYF.

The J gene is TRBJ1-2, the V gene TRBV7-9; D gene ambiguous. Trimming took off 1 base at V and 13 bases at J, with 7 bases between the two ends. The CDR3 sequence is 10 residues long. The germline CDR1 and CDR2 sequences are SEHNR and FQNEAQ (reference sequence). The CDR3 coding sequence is TGTGCCAGCAGCTTAGAAGGTGTCACCTTC. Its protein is CASSLEGVTF.

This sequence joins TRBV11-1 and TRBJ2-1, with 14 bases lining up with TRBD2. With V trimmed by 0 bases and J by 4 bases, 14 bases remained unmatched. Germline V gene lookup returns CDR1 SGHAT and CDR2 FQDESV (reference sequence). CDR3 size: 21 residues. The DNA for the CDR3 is TGTGCCAGCAGCTTAGCGCCTCGGACTAGCGGGGGGCCGACCAAATACAATGAGCAGTTCTTC. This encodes CASSLAPRTSGGPTKYNEQFF.

CDR3 nucleotide sequence: TGTGCCAGCAGCCTGACAGGGGAGAACACTGAAGCTTTCTTT. As protein: CASSLTGENTEAFF. The chain uses TRBV7-9 and TRBJ1-1; 8 nucleotides match TRBD1. Germline values: CDR1 SEHNR, CDR2 FQNEAQ (reference sequence). CDR3 size: 14 residues. The V gene end was trimmed by 5 bases and the J gene end by 1 base; junction bases not matched to a gene: 3. Looking up the rest from reference TRBV7-9 and TRBJ1-1 gives the full variable domain: DTGVSQNPRHKITKRGQNVTFRCDPISEHNRLYWYRQTLGQGPEFLTYFQNEAQLEKSRLLSDRFSAERPKGSFSTLEIQRTEQGDSAMYLCASSLTGENTEAFFGQGTRLTVV.

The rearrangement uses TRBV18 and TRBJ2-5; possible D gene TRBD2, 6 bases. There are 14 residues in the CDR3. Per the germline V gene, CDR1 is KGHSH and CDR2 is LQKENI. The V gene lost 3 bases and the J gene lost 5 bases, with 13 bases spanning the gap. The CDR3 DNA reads TGTGCCAGCTCACCGGAGGGGTTAACGGAGACCCAGTACTTC. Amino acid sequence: CASSPEGLTETQYF.

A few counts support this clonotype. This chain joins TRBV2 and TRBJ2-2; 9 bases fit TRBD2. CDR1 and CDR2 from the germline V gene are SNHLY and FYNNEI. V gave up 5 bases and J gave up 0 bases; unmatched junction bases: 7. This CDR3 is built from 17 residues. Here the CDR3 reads CASSQLAGKTNTGELFF. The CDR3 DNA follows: TGTGCCAGCAGTCAGCTAGCGGGGAAAACGAACACCGGGGAGCTGTTTTTT.

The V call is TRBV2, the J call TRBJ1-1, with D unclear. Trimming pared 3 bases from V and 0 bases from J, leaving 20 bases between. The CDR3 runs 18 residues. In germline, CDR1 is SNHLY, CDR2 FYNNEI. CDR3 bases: TGTGCCAGCAGTGATGATCCCGACCAATTTCGGGTGAACACTGAAGCTTTCTTT. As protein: CASSDDPDQFRVNTEAFF.

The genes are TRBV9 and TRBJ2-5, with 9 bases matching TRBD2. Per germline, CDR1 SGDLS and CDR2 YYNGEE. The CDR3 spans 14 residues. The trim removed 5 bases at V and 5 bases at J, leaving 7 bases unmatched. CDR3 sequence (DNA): TGTGCCAGCAGTTATAGCGGGGGTCGGGAGACCCAGTACTTC. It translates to CASSYSGGRETQYF.

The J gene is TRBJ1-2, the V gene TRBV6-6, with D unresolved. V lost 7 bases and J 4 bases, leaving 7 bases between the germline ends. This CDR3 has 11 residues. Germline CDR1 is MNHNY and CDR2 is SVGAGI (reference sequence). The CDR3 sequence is CASIDGYGYTF. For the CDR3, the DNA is TGTGCCAGCATCGACGGCTATGGCTACACCTTC.

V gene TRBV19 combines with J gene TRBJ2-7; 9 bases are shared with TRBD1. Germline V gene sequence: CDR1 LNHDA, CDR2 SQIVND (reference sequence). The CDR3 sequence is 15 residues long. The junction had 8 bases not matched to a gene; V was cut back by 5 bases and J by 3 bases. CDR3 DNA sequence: TGTGCCAGTAGTGCATCCCGGGACAGGGTCTACGAGCAGTACTTC. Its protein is CASSASRDRVYEQYF.

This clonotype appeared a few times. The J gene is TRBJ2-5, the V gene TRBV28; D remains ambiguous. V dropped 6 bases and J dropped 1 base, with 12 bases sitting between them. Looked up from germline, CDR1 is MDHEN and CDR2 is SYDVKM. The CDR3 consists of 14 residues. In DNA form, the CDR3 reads TGTGCCAGCAGCCCACCCTCGACCCAAGAGACCCAGTACTTC. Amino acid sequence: CASSPPSTQETQYF.

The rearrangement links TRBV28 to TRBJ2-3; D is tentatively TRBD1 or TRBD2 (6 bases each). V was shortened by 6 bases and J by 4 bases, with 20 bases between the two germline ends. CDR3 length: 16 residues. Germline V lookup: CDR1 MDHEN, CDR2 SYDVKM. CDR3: CASSGGLGGLADTQYF. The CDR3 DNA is TGTGCCAGCAGCGGGGGCCTCGGAGGCTTGGCAGATACGCAGTATTTT.